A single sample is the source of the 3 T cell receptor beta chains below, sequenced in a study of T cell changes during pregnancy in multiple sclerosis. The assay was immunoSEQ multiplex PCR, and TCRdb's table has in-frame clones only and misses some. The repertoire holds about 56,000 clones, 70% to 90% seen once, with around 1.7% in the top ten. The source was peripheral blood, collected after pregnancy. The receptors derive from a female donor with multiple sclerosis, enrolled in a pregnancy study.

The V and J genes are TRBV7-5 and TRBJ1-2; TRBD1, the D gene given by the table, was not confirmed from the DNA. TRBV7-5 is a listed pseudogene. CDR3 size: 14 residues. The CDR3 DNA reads TGTGCCAGAAGCTACGGGACATACTACTATGGCTACACCTTC. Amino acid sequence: CARSYGTYYYGYTF.

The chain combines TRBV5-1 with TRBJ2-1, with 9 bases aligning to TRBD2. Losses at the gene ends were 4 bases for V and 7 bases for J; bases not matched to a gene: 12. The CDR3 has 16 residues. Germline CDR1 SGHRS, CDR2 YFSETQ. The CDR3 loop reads CASSTRTSEEGNEQFF. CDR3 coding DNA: TGCGCCAGCAGCACTAGGACTAGCGAGGAGGGGAATGAGCAGTTCTTC.

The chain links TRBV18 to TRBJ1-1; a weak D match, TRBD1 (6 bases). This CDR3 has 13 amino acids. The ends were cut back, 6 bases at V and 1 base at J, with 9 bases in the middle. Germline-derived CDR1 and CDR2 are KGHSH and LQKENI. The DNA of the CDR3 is TGTGCCAGCTCTGGGGGCCCGAACACTGAAGCTTTCTTT. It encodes CASSGGPNTEAFF.